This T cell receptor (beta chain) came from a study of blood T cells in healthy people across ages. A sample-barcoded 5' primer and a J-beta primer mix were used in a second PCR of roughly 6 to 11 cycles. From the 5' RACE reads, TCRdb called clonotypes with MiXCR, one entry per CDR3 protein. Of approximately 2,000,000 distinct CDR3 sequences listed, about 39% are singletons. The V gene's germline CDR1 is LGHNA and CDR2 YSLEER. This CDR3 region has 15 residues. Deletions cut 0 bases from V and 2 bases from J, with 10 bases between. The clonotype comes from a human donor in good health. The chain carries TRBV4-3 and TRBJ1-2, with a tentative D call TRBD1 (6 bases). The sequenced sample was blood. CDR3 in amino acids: CASSQETGLNYGYTF. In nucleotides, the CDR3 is TGCGCCAGCAGCCAAGAGACAGGCCTGAACTATGGCTACACCTTC.